A single sample gave rise to the 30 T cell receptor beta chains below, sequenced in a study of cytomegalovirus exposure and HLA in healthy donors. The PCR had 60 Vbeta and 13 Jbeta primers. Repertoires were generated with immunoSEQ multiplex PCR, while TCRdb's copy carries only in-frame clones and drops some. The sample lists 170,000 or so clones, about four fifths occurring once. Sequenced: PBMCs. These TCRs come from a girl aged 10 to 17 in good health and CMV-seropositive.

The count of this clone is one. J is TRBJ1-4 and V is TRBV4-1, with 9 bases aligning to TRBD1. The CDR3 sequence is 15 residues long. V was pared by 4 bases and J by 5 bases, with 5 bases of the junction left unmatched. The germline V gene has CDR1 MGHRA and CDR2 YSYEKL. This CDR3 reads CASSLGGTGNEKLFF. CDR3 nucleotide sequence: TGCGCCAGCAGCCTGGGAGGGACAGGGAATGAAAAACTGTTTTTT.

This clone was observed a single time. The V call is TRBV5-1, the J call TRBJ1-6; no clear D gene. This CDR3 contains 13 residues. V was clipped by 0 bases and J by 9 bases, with 7 bases between them. Germline CDR1 SGHRS, CDR2 YFSETQ. CDR3 region: CASSLGGSSPLHF. DNA for the CDR3: TGCGCCAGCAGCTTGGGAGGAAGTTCACCCCTCCACTTT. The full variable domain, in which reference TRBV5-1 and TRBJ1-6 provide the parts outside the CDR3, is KAGVTQTPRYLIKTRGQQVTLSCSPISGHRSVSWYQQTPGQGLQFLFEYFSETQRNKGNFPGRFSGRQFSNSRSEMNVSTLELGDSALYLCASSLGGSSPLHFGNGTRLTVT.

The chain combines TRBV2 with TRBJ1-2; no firm D call. CDR3 size: 16 residues. CDR1 and CDR2 (germline): SNHLY, FYNNEI. Trimming cost V 2 bases and J 4 bases, with 17 bases left between them. CDR3 sequence (DNA): TGTGCCAGCAGTGAAATGGGAGACGCCTCTTCCTATGGCTACACCTTC. Translation: CASSEMGDASSYGYTF.

V is TRBV6-5 and J is TRBJ2-3; D is perhaps TRBD2 (6 bases). This CDR3 is built from 15 residues. Germline V gene data show CDR1 as MNHEY and CDR2 as SVGAGI. Trimming removed 5 bases at V and 4 bases at J, with 16 bases between. The CDR3 DNA follows: TGTGCCAGCAGTGCCTGGGACTCCCAGTCAGATACGCAGTATTTT. Translated, it gives CASSAWDSQSDTQYF.

This clone was observed a few times. The chain links TRBV6-1 to TRBJ1-5; 8 nucleotides agree with TRBD1. The CDR3 has 15 amino acids. From germline, CDR1 is MNHNS and CDR2 SASEGT. The ends lost 6 bases at V and 0 bases at J; junction bases unmatched: 4. The CDR3 loop is CASSRDRSSNQPQHF. For the CDR3, the DNA is TGTGCCAGCAGCAGGGACAGGTCTAGCAATCAGCCCCAGCATTTT.

The chain links TRBV15 to TRBJ1-5; D unclear. Trimming left V 0 bases short and J 2 bases short, with 5 bases between. There are 14 residues in the CDR3. CDR1 is LNHNV and CDR2 is YYDKDF in the germline V gene (reference sequence). DNA of the CDR3: TGTGCCACCAGCAGAGATCGGGGCAATCAGCCCCAGCATTTT. Amino acid sequence: CATSRDRGNQPQHF.

This sequence joins TRBV19 and TRBJ1-2, with TRBD1 matching 8 bases. Unmatched junction bases numbered 5, after V lost 4 bases and J lost 4 bases. Per germline, CDR1 LNHDA and CDR2 SQIVND (reference sequence). The length of the CDR3 is 14 residues. The CDR3 coding sequence is TGTGCCAGTAGTACAGGGGGCGCAGGCTATGGCTACACCTTC. Its protein product is CASSTGGAGYGYTF.

The chain recombines TRBV10-1 with TRBJ2-1, with TRBD2 matching 7 bases. The length of the CDR3 is 15 residues. The germline V gene has CDR1 WNHNN and CDR2 SYGVQD (reference sequence). V was clipped by 2 bases and J by 6 bases; unmatched bases: 7. CDR3: CASSERGGFFNEQFF. In nucleotides, the CDR3 is TGCGCCAGCAGTGAGAGGGGAGGGTTTTTCAATGAGCAGTTCTTC.

This chain uses TRBV27 with TRBJ1-2, with no clear D. The CDR3 has 13 residues. Trimming removed 2 bases from V and 7 bases from J, with 11 bases in between. Per germline, CDR1 MNHEY and CDR2 SMNVEV (reference sequence). CDR3 residues: CASSLTTKAGYTF. CDR3 in DNA: TGTGCCAGCAGTTTAACGACAAAGGCTGGCTACACCTTC.

The chain recombines TRBV11-3 with TRBJ2-3; TRBD2 agrees at 8 bases. The trim removed 6 bases at V and 1 base at J, leaving 6 bases unmatched. Germline V gene data show CDR1 as SGHNT and CDR2 as YENEEA. This CDR3 region has 15 residues. CDR3 coding DNA: TGTGCCAGCAGACCTATAGCGGGGCGCACAGATACGCAGTATTTT. This codes for CASRPIAGRTDTQYF.

The table lists this clone with a count of one. The V and J genes are TRBV7-2 and TRBJ1-1, with 10 bases matching TRBD1. CDR1 and CDR2 (germline): SGHTA, FQGNSA. The length of the CDR3 is 16 residues. J was trimmed by 6 bases and V by 1 base; bases with no gene match: 8. This CDR3 is CASSLEPTGGVPEAFF. Here the CDR3 DNA reads TGTGCCAGCAGCTTAGAGCCGACAGGGGGCGTGCCTGAAGCTTTCTTT.

This sequence joins TRBV18 and TRBJ2-2; 8 bases map to TRBD2. V trimming: 0 bases; J trimming: 3 bases; junction bases outside the gene matches: 0. The CDR3 consists of 15 residues. CDR1 and CDR2 (germline): KGHSH, LQKENI. In nucleotides, the CDR3 is TGTGCCAGCTCACCACCGCGGGGGGACACCGGGGAGCTGTTTTTT. Translation: CASSPPRGDTGELFF.

The chain couples TRBV5-1 to TRBJ1-2; 8 bases line up with TRBD1. Germline lookup yields CDR1 SGHRS and CDR2 YFSETQ. The V gene end was trimmed by 6 bases and the J gene end by 7 bases; junction bases not matched to a gene: 11. The CDR3 has 14 amino acids. CDR3 in DNA: TGCGCCAGCAAAGTCCGGCAGGGGGCCGGTGGCTACACCTTC. Translated, it gives CASKVRQGAGGYTF.

This chain connects TRBV6-5 to TRBJ1-2, with 11 bases matching TRBD1. Per germline, CDR1 MNHEY and CDR2 SVGAGI. CDR3 length: 15 residues. V trimming: 5 bases; J trimming: 4 bases; junction bases outside the gene matches: 6. CDR3 DNA sequence: TGTGCCAGCAGTCCCGGGACAGGGGGGATCTATGGCTACACCTTC. Translated, it gives CASSPGTGGIYGYTF.

This chain joins TRBV25-1 and TRBJ1-1, with TRBD1 matching over 8 bases. V trimming: 6 bases; J trimming: 6 bases; junction bases outside the gene matches: 9. The CDR3 is 14 amino acids. Germline loops: CDR1 MGHDK, CDR2 SYGVNS. The CDR3 reads CASRGGTGRSEAFF. As DNA, the CDR3 is TGTGCCAGCAGAGGTGGGACAGGCAGGTCTGAAGCTTTCTTT.

The chain links TRBV5-6 to TRBJ1-2, with 10 bases matching TRBD1. CDR1 is SGHDT, CDR2 YYEEEE, per germline. This CDR3 comprises 18 residues. V lost 4 bases, J lost 0 bases, and 12 bases stayed unmatched. CDR3 sequence (DNA): TGTGCCAGCAGCACAGCGGGAGGACAGGGGGTAACTAACTATGGCTACACCTTC. The encoded protein is CASSTAGGQGVTNYGYTF.

The J gene is TRBJ1-1, the V gene TRBV19; D unclear. Trimming left V 6 bases short and J 3 bases short, with 11 bases between. The CDR3 consists of 13 residues. Germline loops: CDR1 LNHDA, CDR2 SQIVND (reference sequence). CDR3 nucleotide sequence: TGTGCCAGTAGCCGCCGCGGGGACACTGAAGCTTTCTTT. Amino acid sequence: CASSRRGDTEAFF. Full variable domain (missing parts from reference TRBV19 and TRBJ1-1): DGGITQSPKYLFRKEGQNVTLSCEQNLNHDAMYWYRQDPGQGLRLIYYSQIVNDFQKGDIAEGYSVSREKKESFPLTVTSAQKNPTAFYLCASSRRGDTEAFFGQGTRLTVV.

This sequence joins TRBV7-9 and TRBJ2-1, with 10 bases matching TRBD1. Per the germline V gene, CDR1 is SEHNR and CDR2 is FQNEAQ (reference sequence). CDR3 length: 15 residues. V gave up 6 bases and J gave up 7 bases; unmatched junction bases: 9. The CDR3, as DNA: TGTGCCAGCAGGGCGGGACAGGGGTTAAGGAATGAGCAGTTCTTC. Protein product: CASRAGQGLRNEQFF.

The V and J genes are TRBV6-1 and TRBJ1-2, with 8 bases identical to TRBD1. J gave up 6 bases and V 0 bases, and 6 bases lay outside the gene matches. The CDR3 runs 15 residues. Per germline, CDR1 MNHNS and CDR2 SASEGT. Written as DNA, the CDR3 is TGTGCCAGCAGTGAAGCGCCGGACAGGGCCCATGGCTACACCTTC. This translates into CASSEAPDRAHGYTF.

This rearrangement joins TRBV25-1 to TRBJ2-3; 8 positions match TRBD2. The V gene's germline CDR1 is MGHDK and CDR2 SYGVNS. The V segment lost 2 bases and the J segment 4 bases; nucleotides outside the gene matches: 11. The CDR3 is 17 amino acids. CDR3 residues: CASSEPGGGGGSDTQYF. The CDR3 DNA follows: TGTGCCAGCAGTGAACCCGGGGGGGGCGGGGGGTCAGATACGCAGTATTTT.

V usage is TRBV19 and J usage is TRBJ2-7; the match to TRBD1 covers 7 bases. CDR1 is LNHDA, CDR2 SQIVND, per germline (reference sequence). This CDR3 contains 13 residues. V dropped 5 bases and J dropped 5; count of bases not matched to a gene: 6. The CDR3 nucleotides are TGTGCCAGTAGTCCTCGGCAGGGGGACGAGCAGTACTTC. It is translated as CASSPRQGDEQYF.

The V gene is TRBV5-4, the J gene TRBJ2-5; 8 nucleotides line up with TRBD1. Losses at the gene ends were 2 bases for V and 11 bases for J; bases not matched to a gene: 14. The CDR3 is 15 residues long. Per germline, CDR1 SGHNT and CDR2 YYREEE (reference sequence). The CDR3, as DNA: TGTGCCAGCAGCTTCTCGCAGGGGGCCCCAGGTGAGCAGTACTTC. Protein sequence: CASSFSQGAPGEQYF.

This chain connects TRBV5-1 to TRBJ2-1, with 9 bases fitting TRBD2. The CDR3 spans 14 residues. Germline V gene data show CDR1 as SGHRS and CDR2 as YFSETQ. V trimming: 4 bases; J trimming: 9 bases; junction bases outside the gene matches: 8. In DNA form, the CDR3 reads TGCGCCAGCAGCGTTAGCGGGAGTGAGAGTGAGCAGTTCTTC. Translated, it gives CASSVSGSESEQFF. The whole variable domain, remainder taken from reference TRBV5-1 and TRBJ2-1, is KAGVTQTPRYLIKTRGQQVTLSCSPISGHRSVSWYQQTPGQGLQFLFEYFSETQRNKGNFPGRFSGRQFSNSRSEMNVSTLELGDSALYLCASSVSGSESEQFFGPGTRLTVL.

This clone has a single count. The CDR3 nucleotides read TGTGCCAGCAGCTGGGCTAGCGTCTACGAGCAGTACTTC. Protein: CASSWASVYEQYF. This chain joins TRBV7-2 and TRBJ2-7; TRBD2 might be the D (6 bases). Germline CDR1 reads SGHTA; CDR2 reads FQGNSA. This CDR3 contains 13 residues. V gave up 4 bases and J gave up 3 bases, with 10 bases separating them.

The chain joins TRBV7-2 to TRBJ1-3; D not resolved. This CDR3 region has 12 residues. V shed 2 bases and J shed 8 bases, with 7 bases lying between them. Per germline, CDR1 SGHTA and CDR2 FQGNSA. CDR3 amino acids: CASSLTRDTIYF. In nucleotides, the CDR3 is TGTGCCAGCAGCTTAACCCGGGACACCATATATTTT.

The chain recombines TRBV9 with TRBJ2-3; TRBD1 might be the D (5 bases). The germline gives CDR1 SGDLS, CDR2 YYNGEE. The V end lost 4 bases, the J end lost 5 bases, and 17 bases lay between the germline ends. The length of the CDR3 is 15 residues. CDR3 amino acids: CASSPVSRGLDTQYF. CDR3 coding DNA: TGTGCCAGCAGCCCCGTTAGTAGGGGATTAGATACGCAGTATTTT.

This chain links TRBV7-9 with TRBJ1-2, with D possibly being TRBD1 (6 bases). Germline loops: CDR1 SEHNR, CDR2 FQNEAQ (reference sequence). The CDR3 spans 14 residues. V gave up 5 bases and J gave up 8 bases, with 18 bases separating them. This chain's CDR3 is CASSLRQGGKGYTF. In DNA form, the CDR3 reads TGTGCCAGCAGCCTCCGACAAGGGGGTAAAGGCTACACCTTC.

This rearrangement joins TRBV30 to TRBJ1-1; perhaps TRBD1 as D (6 bases). The CDR3 is 13 residues long. Per the germline V gene, CDR1 is GTSNPN and CDR2 is SVGIG (reference sequence). Between the trimmed V and J ends, which lost 5 bases and 6 bases, there was a span of 16 bases. The CDR3 region is CAWENTGLAEAFF. The CDR3 region has the DNA TGTGCCTGGGAAAACACAGGGCTCGCTGAAGCTTTCTTT.

The chain has TRBV19 and TRBJ2-1; a weak D match, TRBD2 (5 bases). Germline V lookup: CDR1 LNHDA, CDR2 SQIVND (reference sequence). This CDR3 has 14 amino acids. V shed 1 base and J shed 4 bases, with 8 bases lying between them. The CDR3 sequence is CASSIGRAYNEQFF. The CDR3 bases are TGTGCCAGTAGTATAGGGCGGGCTTACAATGAGCAGTTCTTC.

This clone was recorded once. The chain is built from TRBV27 and TRBJ1-1, with 8 bases aligning to TRBD1. The CDR3 sequence is 17 residues long. Germline V gene data show CDR1 as MNHEY and CDR2 as SMNVEV (reference sequence). J gave up 0 bases and V 5 bases, and 11 bases lay outside the gene matches. In DNA form, the CDR3 reads TGTGCCAGCAGTCCACTAGACAGGGGTCTGATGAACACTGAAGCTTTCTTT. This codes for CASSPLDRGLMNTEAFF.